This section outlines one T cell receptor beta chain sequence together with its context. Its antigen remains undetermined. Per-base qualities were not stored, and no clone one base away is much larger. TCRbeta CDR3 regions were amplified from genomic DNA using the immunoSEQ Assay, a bias-controlled multiplex PCR. Turning to the authors' computational methods: Nucleated cell counts per sample were estimated from amplification of reference gene primers within the assay. To quantify the absolute abundance of each unique TCRbeta CDR3 rearrangement, sequence reads were collapsed and filtered. For each sample, productive Simpson clonality was calculated as the square root of Simpson's diversity index across productive rearrangements. TCRdb obtained this table from immuneACCESS and retained in-frame rearrangements with V and J assigned. These tables miss some clones; where compared with another copy, unresolved V genes account for less than half of the shortfall, and the remainder is unexplained. V, J and clone size were drawn from that table, and D and trimming were deduced from the DNA. This sample lists about 190,000 clones; approximately 88% were detected once. About 6.7% of the sample goes to the ten largest clones.

The collaborating institutions used their own protocols to collect whole blood in K2EDTA tubes. For TCRbeta analysis, collaborators shipped samples in one of three forms: frozen whole blood, isolated PBMCs, or DNA extracted from either of those sample types. The source of the sample is a study of blood T cell repertoires in COVID-19 (dated by TCRdb to about 2020). Context from the whole study: The collaborator samples originated in the United States, Italy and Spain and spanned the acute and convalescent phases of COVID-19. Where available, HLA class I and class II types were obtained from metadata supplied by the sample provider rather than from assay-based typing. Sample metadata almost always included a de-identified subject ID, COVID-19 status, age in years and sex. The dataset comprised deeply sampled blood TCRbeta repertoires from subjects exposed to, actively infected with, or recovered from COVID-19. The prospective study material was composed of cDNA or gDNA derived from T cells, B-cell-depleted T cells, or PBMCs. A freely available public database, intended as a resource for researchers studying the immune response to SARS-CoV-2, is where the repertoires were released. Samples were obtained from the ongoing ImmuneRACE study (first 160 participants) and from approximately 1,200 subjects provided by 6 global collaborators.

Results and caveats for the whole study, not just this receptor: The quantity of clinical and demographic metadata differed by source and by participant and was supplied without curation.

CDR1 and CDR2 are drawn from the germline V gene (reference sequence): MNHEY, SMNVEV. V is shortened by 5 bases, J by 0 bases, and the region joining them spans 12 bases. The CDR3 covers 15 residues, taking in both the cysteine and the phenylalanine. Only CDR3 DNA remains: 45 bases, in frame from the first base. In this chain, TRBV27 is recombined with TRBJ2-3; the D gene remains uncertain. Sequenced: peripheral blood. The source of this sequence is a man between 40 and 49 years old with acute or convalescent COVID-19. The nucleotides read TGTGCCAGCAGTCCACGTAGTCTTAGCACAGATACGCAGTATTTT. It encodes CASSPRSLSTDTQYF.